Reported below is one T cell receptor beta chain. V was cut by 0 bases and J by 4 bases, with 6 bases left in between. The germline V gene encodes CDR1 LNHNV and CDR2 YYDKDF (reference sequence). This CDR3 has 13 residues. The data stem from a study of T cell responses to AZD1222 COVID-19 vaccine. Assay: immunoSEQ multiplex PCR; the TCRdb copy retains only in-frame clones and omits some. The sample has tens of thousands of clones, 80% to 90% seen once. The input for sequencing was peripheral blood, taken 28 days after the second AZD1222 dose. The J gene is TRBJ2-5, the V gene TRBV15, with D unresolved. The source is an adult who received the AZD1222 COVID-19 vaccine. In nucleotides, the CDR3 is TGTGCCACCAGCAGAGAAGTCCGAGAGACCCAGTACTTC. It codes for CATSREVRETQYF.